This entry concerns a single T cell receptor beta chain. The sample holds other DNA sequences that translate to the same CDR3. The CDR3 runs 16 residues. Looked up from germline, CDR1 is MNHEY and CDR2 is SVGAGI. Trimming stripped 0 bases from V and 5 bases from J, with 14 bases between. Profiled with immunoSEQ multiplex PCR; TCRdb holds only in-frame clones, not every one. The data show fewer than 700,000 clones, with roughly 90% seen just once and 0.0095% to 0.012% held by the top ten. This sample stems from a study of shared T cell receptors in the human thymus. The same sample was also used in a study of human thymus T cells. That source adds: Immunologically healthy infants in Finland undergoing congenital heart defect surgery were the donors. Surgeons resected thymus tissue during corrective heart surgery. Thymic as well as blood repertoires seemed to favor certain V and J genes unevenly. Reports from related research described highly overlapping thymic repertoires among unrelated individuals.

Source material: thymocytes. V and J are TRBV6-5 and TRBJ1-5; a weak D match, TRBD1 (5 bases). The receptor was isolated from a boy under two years old with a congenital heart defect. The CDR3 is CASSYSKQERDQPQHF. The CDR3 DNA reads TGTGCCAGCAGTTACTCAAAACAGGAGCGGGATCAGCCCCAGCATTTT.